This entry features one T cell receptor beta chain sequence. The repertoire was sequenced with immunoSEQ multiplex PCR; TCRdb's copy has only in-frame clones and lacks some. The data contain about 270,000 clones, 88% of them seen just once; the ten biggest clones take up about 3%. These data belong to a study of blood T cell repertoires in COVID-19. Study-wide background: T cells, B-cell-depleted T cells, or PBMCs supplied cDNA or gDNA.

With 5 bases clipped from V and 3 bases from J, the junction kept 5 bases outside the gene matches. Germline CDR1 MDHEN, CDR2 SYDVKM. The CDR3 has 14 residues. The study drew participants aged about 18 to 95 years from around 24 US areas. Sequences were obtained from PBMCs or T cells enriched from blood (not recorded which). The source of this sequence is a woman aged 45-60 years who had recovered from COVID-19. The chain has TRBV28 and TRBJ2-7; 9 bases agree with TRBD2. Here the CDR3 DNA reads TGTGCCAGCAGTCTCCCGCGGGAGGGCTACGAGCAGTACTTC. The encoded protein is CASSLPREGYEQYF. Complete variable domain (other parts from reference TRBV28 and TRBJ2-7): DVKVTQSSRYLVKRTGEKVFLECVQDMDHENMFWYRQDPGLGLRLIYFSYDVKMKEKGDIPEGYSVSREKKERFSLILESASTNQTSMYLCASSLPREGYEQYFGPGTRLTVT.